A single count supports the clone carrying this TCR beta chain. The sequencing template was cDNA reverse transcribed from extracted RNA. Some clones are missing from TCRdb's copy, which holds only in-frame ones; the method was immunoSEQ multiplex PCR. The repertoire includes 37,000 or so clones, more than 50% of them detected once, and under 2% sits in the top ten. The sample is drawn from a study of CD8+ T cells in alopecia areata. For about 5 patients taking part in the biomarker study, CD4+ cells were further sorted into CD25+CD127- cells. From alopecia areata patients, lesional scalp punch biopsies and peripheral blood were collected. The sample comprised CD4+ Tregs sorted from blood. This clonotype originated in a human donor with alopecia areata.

The CDR3 DNA is TGCGCCAGCAGCTTGAGGACTAGCGGGAGTGAGCAGTTCTTC. Its translation is CASSLRTSGSEQFF. The J gene is TRBJ2-1, the V gene TRBV5-1, with 13 bases aligning to TRBD2. The CDR3 is 14 amino acids. Trimming removed 1 base from V and 9 bases from J; junction bases left unmatched: 1. In germline, CDR1 is SGHRS, CDR2 YFSETQ.